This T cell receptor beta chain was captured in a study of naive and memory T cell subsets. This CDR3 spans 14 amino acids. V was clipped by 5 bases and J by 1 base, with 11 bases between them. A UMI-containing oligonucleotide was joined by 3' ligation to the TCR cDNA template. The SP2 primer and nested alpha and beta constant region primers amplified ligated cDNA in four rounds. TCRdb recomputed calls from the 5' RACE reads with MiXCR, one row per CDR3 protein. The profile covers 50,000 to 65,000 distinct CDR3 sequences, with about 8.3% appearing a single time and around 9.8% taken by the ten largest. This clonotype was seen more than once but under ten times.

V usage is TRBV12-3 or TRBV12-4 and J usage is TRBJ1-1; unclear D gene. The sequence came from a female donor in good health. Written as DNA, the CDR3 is TGTGCCAGCAGTCTCCAGTGGGGGAACACTGAAGCTTTCTTT. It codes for CASSLQWGNTEAFF.